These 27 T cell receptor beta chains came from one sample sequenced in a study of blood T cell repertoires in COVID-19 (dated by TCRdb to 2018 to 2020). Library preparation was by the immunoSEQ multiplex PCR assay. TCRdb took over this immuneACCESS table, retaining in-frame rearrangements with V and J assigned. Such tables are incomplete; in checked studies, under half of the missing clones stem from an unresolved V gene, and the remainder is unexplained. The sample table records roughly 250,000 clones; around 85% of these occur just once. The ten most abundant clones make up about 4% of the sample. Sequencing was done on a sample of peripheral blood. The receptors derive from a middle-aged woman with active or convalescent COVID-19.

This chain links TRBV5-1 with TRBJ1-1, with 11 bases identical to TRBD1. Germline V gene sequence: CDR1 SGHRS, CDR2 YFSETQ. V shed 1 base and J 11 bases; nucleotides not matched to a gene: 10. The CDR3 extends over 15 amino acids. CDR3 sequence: CASSLYGTGGLGAFF. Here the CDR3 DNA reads TGCGCCAGCAGCTTGTATGGGACAGGGGGTTTGGGTGCTTTCTTT.

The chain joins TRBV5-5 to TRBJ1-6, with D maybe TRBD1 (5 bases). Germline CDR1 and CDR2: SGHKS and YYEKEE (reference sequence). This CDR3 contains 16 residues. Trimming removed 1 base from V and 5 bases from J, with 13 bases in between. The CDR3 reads CASSLSVRVNNSPLHF. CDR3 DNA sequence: TGTGCCAGCAGCTTGTCAGTCAGGGTCAATAATTCACCCCTCCACTTT. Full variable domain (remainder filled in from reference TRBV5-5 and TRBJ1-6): DAGVTQSPTHLIKTRGQQVTLRCSPISGHKSVSWYQQVLGQGPQFIFQYYEKEERGRGNFPDRFSARQFPNYSSELNVNALLLGDSALYLCASSLSVRVNNSPLHFGNGTRLTVT.

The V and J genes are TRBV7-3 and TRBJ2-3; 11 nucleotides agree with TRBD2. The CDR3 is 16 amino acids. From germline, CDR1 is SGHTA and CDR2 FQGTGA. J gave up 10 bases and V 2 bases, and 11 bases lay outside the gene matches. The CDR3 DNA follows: TGTGCCAGCAGCTTAGAGGCTAGCGGGGGGAGCTGGCCGCAGTATTTT. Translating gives CASSLEASGGSWPQYF. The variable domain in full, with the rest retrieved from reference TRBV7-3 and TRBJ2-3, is GAGVSQTPSNKVTEKGKYVELRCDPISGHTALYWYRQSLGQGPEFLIYFQGTGAADDSGLPNDRFFAVRPEGSVSTLKIQRTERGDSAVYLCASSLEASGGSWPQYFGPGTRLTVL.

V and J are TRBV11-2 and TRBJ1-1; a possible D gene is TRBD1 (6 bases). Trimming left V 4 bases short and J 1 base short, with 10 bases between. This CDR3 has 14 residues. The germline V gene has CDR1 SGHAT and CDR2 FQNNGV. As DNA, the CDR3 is TGTGCCAGCAGCTACCCGACAGGGAACACTGAAGCTTTCTTT. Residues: CASSYPTGNTEAFF.

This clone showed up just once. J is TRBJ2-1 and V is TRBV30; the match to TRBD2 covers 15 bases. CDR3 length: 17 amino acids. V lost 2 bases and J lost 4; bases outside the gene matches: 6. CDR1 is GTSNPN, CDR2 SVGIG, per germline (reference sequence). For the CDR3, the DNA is TGTGCCTGGAGTAAAGGACTAGCGGGGGGGCGTTACAATGAGCAGTTCTTC. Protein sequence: CAWSKGLAGGRYNEQFF.

The DNA for the CDR3 is TGTGCCAGCAGCCAAGACAACAGTCGGACCTACGAGCAGTACGTC. Translated: CASSQDNSRTYEQYV. This rearrangement joins TRBV14 to TRBJ2-7; no definite D call. Between the trimmed V and J ends, which lost 0 bases and 2 bases, there was a span of 11 bases. Germline CDR1 is SGHDN and CDR2 is FVKESK. The CDR3 is made up of 15 amino acids.

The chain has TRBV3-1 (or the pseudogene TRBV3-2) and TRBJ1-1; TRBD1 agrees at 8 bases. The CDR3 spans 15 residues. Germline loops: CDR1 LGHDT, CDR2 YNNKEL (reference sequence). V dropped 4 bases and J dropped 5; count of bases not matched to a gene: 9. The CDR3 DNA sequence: TGTGCCAGCAGCCCCCAGTGGGACAGGCGTACTGAAGCTTTCTTT. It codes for CASSPQWDRRTEAFF.

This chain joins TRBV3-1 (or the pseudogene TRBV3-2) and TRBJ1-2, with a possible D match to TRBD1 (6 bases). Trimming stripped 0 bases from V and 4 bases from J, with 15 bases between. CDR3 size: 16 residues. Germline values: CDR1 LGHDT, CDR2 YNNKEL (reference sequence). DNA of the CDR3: TGTGCCAGCAGCCAAGAGAACAGGGTGGGGACCTATGGCTACACCTTC. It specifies CASSQENRVGTYGYTF.

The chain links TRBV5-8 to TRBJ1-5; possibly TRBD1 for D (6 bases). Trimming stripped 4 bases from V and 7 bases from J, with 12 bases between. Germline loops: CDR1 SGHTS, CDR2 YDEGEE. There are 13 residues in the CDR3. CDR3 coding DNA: TGTGCCAGCAGCCCAGGGGTGTGGCAGCCCCAGCATTTT. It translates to CASSPGVWQPQHF.

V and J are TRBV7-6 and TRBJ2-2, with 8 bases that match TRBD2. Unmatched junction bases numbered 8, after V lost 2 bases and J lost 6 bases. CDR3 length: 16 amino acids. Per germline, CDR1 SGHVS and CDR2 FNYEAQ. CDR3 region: CASSLSPGGAAGELFF. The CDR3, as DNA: TGTGCCAGCAGCTTATCACCCGGGGGGGCGGCCGGGGAGCTGTTTTTT.

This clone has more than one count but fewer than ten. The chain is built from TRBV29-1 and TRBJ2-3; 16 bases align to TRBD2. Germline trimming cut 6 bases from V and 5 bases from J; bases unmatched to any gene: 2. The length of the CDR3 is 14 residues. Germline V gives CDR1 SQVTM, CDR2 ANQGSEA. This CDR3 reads CSVGLAGGIDTQYF. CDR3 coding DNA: TGCAGCGTGGGACTAGCGGGGGGGATAGATACGCAGTATTTT.

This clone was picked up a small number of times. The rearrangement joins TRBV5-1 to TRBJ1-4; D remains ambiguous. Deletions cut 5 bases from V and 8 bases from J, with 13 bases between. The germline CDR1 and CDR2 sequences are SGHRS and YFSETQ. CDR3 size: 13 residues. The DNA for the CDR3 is TGCGCCAGCAGTGGCGACATGGGCGAAAAACTGTTTTTT. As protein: CASSGDMGEKLFF.

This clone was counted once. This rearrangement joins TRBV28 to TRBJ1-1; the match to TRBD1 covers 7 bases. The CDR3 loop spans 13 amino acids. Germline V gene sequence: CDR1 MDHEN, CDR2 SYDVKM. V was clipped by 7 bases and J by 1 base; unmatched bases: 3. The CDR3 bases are TGTGCCAGCAAGGACAGGAAGAACACTGAAGCTTTCTTT. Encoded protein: CASKDRKNTEAFF.

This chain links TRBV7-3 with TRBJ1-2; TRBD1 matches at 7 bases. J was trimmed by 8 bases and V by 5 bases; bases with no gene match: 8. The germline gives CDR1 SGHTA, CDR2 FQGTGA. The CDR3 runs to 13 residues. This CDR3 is CASSPYRGGGYTF. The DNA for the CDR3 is TGTGCCAGCAGCCCCTACAGGGGCGGGGGCTACACCTTC.

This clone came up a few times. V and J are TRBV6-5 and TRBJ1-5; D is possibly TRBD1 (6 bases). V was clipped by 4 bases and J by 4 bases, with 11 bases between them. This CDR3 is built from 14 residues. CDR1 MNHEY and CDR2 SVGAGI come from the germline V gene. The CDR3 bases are TGTGCCAGCAGTTCGGGACAAAAAAATCAGCCCCAGCATTTT. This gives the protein CASSSGQKNQPQHF.

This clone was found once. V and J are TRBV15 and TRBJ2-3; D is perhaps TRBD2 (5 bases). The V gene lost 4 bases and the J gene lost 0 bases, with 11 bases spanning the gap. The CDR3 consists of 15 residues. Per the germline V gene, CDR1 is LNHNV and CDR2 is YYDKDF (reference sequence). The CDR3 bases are TGTGCCACCAGCAACCGACGGGGTAGCACAGATACGCAGTATTTT. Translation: CATSNRRGSTDTQYF. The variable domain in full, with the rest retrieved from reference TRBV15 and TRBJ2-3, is DAMVIQNPRYQVTQFGKPVTLSCSQTLNHNVMYWYQQKSSQAPKLLFHYYDKDFNNEADTPDNFQSRRPNTSFCFLDIRSPGLGDTAMYLCATSNRRGSTDTQYFGPGTRLTVL.

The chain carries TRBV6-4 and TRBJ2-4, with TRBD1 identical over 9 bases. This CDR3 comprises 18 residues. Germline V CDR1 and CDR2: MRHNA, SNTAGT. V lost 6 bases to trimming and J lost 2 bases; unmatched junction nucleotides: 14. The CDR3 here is CASSAPRDREAPKNIQYF. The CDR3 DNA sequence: TGTGCCAGCAGCGCCCCCCGGGACAGGGAAGCCCCCAAAAACATTCAGTACTTC.

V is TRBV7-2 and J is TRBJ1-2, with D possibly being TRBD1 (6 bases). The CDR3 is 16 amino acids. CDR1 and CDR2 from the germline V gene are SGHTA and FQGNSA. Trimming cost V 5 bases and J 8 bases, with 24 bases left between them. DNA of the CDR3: TGTGCCAGCAGCCCTCGACAGGTTTCGGCTTCGAGGGGCTACACCTTC. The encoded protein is CASSPRQVSASRGYTF.

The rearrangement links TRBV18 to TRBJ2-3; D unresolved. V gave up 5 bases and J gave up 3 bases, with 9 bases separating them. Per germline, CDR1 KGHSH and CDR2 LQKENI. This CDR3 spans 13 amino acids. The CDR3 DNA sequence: TGTGCCAGCTCAACCGTCCAGACAGATACGCAGTATTTT. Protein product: CASSTVQTDTQYF. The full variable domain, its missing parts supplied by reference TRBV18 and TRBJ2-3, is NAGVMQNPRHLVRRRGQEARLRCSPMKGHSHVYWYRQLPEEGLKFMVYLQKENIIDESGMPKERFSAEFPKEGPSILRIQQVVRGDSAAYFCASSTVQTDTQYFGPGTRLTVL.

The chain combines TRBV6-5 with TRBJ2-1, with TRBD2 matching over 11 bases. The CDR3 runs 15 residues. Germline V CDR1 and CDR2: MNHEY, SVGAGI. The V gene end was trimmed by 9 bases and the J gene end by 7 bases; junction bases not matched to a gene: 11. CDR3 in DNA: TGTGCCAGTGACTTTAGCGGGGGGGGTCGGAATGAGCAGTTCTTC. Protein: CASDFSGGGRNEQFF.

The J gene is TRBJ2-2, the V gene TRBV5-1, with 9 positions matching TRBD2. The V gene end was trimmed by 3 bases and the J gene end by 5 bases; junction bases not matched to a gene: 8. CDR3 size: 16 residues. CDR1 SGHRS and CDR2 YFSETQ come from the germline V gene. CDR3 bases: TGCGCCAGCAGCTCCTGGACTAGCGCAGATACCGGGGAGCTGTTTTTT. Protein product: CASSSWTSADTGELFF.

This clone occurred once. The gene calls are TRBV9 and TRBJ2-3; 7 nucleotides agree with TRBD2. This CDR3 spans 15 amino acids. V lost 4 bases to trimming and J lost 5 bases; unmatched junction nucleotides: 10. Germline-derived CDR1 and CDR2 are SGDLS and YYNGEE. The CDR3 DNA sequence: TGTGCCAGCAGCCTAACTCGCGAGCGGGGAGATACGCAGTATTTT. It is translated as CASSLTRERGDTQYF.

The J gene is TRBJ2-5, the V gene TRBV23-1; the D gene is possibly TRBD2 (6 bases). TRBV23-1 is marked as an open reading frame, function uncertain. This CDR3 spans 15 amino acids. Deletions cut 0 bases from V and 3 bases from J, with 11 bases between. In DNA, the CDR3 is TGCGCCAGCAGTCAATCATGGGGGGTTGAAGAGACCCAGTACTTC. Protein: CASSQSWGVEETQYF.

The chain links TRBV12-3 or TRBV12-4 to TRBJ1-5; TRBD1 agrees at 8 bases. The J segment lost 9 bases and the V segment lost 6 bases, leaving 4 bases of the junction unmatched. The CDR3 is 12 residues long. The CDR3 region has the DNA TGTGCCAGCAGCGACAGGGGATGGCCCCAGCATTTT. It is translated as CASSDRGWPQHF.

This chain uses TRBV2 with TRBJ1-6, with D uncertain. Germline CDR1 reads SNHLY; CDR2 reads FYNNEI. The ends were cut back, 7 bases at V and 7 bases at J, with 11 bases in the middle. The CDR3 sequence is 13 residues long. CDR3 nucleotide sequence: TGTGCCAGCAACCCCCCCGGGAATTCACCCCTCCACTTT. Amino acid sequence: CASNPPGNSPLHF.

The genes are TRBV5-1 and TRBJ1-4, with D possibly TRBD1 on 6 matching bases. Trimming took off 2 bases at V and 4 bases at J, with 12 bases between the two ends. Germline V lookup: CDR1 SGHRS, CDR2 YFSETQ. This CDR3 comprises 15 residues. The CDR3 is CASSFSGTLNEKLFF. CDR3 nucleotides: TGCGCCAGCAGCTTCTCCGGGACACTTAATGAAAAACTGTTTTTT.

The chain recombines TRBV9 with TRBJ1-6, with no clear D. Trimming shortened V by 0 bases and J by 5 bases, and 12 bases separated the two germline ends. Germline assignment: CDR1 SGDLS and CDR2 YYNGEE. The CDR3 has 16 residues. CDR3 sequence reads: CASSVEPGLDNSPLHF. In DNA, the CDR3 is TGTGCCAGCAGCGTAGAGCCGGGGTTGGATAATTCACCCCTCCACTTT.